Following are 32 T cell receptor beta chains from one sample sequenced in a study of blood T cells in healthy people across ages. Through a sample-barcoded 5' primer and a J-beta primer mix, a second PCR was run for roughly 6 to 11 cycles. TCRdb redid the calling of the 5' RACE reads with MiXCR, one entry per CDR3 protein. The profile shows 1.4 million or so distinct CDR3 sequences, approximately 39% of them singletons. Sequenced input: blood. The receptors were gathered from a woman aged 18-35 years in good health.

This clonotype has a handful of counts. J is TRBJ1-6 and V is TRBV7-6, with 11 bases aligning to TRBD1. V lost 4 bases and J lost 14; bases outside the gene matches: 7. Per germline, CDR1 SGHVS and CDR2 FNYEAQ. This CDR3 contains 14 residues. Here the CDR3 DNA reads TGTGCCAGCAGCTCCGGACAGGGGGCGTCGGCCCTCCACTTT. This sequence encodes CASSSGQGASALHF.

The CDR3 bases are TGTGCCAGCAGTTACTTTCGGGGGGTCTACACCTTC. It encodes CASSYFRGVYTF. The chain joins TRBV6-2 or TRBV6-3 to TRBJ1-2; TRBD1 might be the D (5 bases). Germline V gene lookup returns CDR1 MNHEY and CDR2 SVGEGT. Trimming left V 1 base short and J 10 bases short, with 10 bases between. This CDR3 region has 12 residues.

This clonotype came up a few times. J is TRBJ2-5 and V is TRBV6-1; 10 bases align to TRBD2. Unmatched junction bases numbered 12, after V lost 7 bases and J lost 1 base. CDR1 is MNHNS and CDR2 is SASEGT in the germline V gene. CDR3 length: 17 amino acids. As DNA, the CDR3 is TGTGCCAGCAAAGAACGCGGTAGCGGGGGGATCCAAGAGACCCAGTACTTC. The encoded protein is CASKERGSGGIQETQYF.

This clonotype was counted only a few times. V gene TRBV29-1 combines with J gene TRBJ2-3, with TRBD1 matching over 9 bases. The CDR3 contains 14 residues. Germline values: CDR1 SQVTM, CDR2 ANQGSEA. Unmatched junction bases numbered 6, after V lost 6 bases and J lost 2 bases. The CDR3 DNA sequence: TGCAGCGTCCGGGACAGGGCCCCCACAGATACGCAGTATTTT. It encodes CSVRDRAPTDTQYF.

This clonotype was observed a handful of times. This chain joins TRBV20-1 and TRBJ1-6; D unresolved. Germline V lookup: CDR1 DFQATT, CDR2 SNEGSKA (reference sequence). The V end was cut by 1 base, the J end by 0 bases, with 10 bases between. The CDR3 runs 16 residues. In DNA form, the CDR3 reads TGCAGTGCTAGAGTTACGGACTTCTCCTATAATTCACCCCTCCACTTT. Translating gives CSARVTDFSYNSPLHF.

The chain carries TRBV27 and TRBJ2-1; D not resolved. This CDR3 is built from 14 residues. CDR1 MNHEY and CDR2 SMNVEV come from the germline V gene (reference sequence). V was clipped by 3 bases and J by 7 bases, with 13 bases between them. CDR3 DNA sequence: TGTGCCAGCAGTTTTGGGATGATCGGGAATGAGCAGTTCTTC. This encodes CASSFGMIGNEQFF.

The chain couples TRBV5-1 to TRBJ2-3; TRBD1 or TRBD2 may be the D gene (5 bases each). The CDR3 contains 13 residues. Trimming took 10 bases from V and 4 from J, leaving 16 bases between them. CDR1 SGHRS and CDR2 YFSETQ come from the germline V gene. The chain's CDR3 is CAAGPGTSDTQYF. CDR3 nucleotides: TGCGCCGCGGGCCCAGGGACGTCAGATACGCAGTATTTT.

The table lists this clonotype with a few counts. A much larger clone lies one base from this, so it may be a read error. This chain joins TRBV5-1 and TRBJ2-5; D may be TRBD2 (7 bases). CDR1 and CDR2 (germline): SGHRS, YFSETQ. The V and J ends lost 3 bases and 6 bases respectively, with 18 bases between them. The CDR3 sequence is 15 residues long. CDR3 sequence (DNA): TGCGCCAGCAGCTGGGATCCGGGGGGCCCGAAGACCCAGTACTTC. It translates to CASSWDPGGPKTQYF. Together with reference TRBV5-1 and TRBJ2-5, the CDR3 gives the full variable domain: KAGVTQTPRYLIKTRGQQVTLSCSPISGHRSVSWYQQTPGQGLQFLFEYFSETQRNKGNFPGRFSGRQFSNSRSEMNVSTLELGDSALYLCASSWDPGGPKTQYFGPGTRLLVL.

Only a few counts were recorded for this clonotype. In DNA form, the CDR3 reads TGTGCCAGCGCCCCCCAGGCCCCCGGGACTAGCGCATTCAATGAGCAGTTCTTC. Encoded protein: CASAPQAPGTSAFNEQFF. The chain links TRBV28 to TRBJ2-1; 10 bases fit TRBD2. The CDR3 extends over 18 amino acids. The V gene's germline CDR1 is MDHEN and CDR2 SYDVKM. After removal of 8 bases from V and 6 bases from J, the junction contained 19 bases not matched to a gene.

CDR3 region: CASSPGSSGRREQFF. The CDR3 DNA reads TGTGCCAGCAGCCCCGGGTCTAGCGGGAGACGTGAGCAGTTCTTC. The chain uses TRBV11-3 and TRBJ2-1; 10 bases map to TRBD2. The J segment lost 9 bases and the V segment lost 5 bases, leaving 10 bases of the junction unmatched. Germline V CDR1 and CDR2: SGHNT, YENEEA. The CDR3 contains 15 residues.

CDR3 sequence reads: CSAKVLQGFDQPQHF. The CDR3 DNA is TGCAGTGCTAAAGTTTTACAGGGGTTCGATCAGCCCCAGCATTTT. The chain carries TRBV20-1 and TRBJ1-5; 7 bases are a match to TRBD1. V shed 4 bases, J shed 5 bases, and the junction held 11 bases outside the gene matches. The CDR3 has 15 amino acids. Per the germline V gene, CDR1 is DFQATT and CDR2 is SNEGSKA (reference sequence).

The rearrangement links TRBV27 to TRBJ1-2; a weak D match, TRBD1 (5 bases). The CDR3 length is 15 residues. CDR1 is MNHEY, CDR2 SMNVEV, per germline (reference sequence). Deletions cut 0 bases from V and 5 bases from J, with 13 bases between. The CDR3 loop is CASSLSIGAGYGYTF. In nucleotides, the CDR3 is TGTGCCAGCAGTTTATCGATAGGGGCGGGGTATGGCTACACCTTC.

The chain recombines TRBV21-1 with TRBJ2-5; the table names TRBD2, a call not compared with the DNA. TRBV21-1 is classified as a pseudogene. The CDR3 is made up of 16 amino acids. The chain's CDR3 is CTSSKVRTLYQETQYF. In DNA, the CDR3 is TGTACCAGCAGCAAAGTTAGGACCCTGTACCAAGAGACCCAGTACTTC.

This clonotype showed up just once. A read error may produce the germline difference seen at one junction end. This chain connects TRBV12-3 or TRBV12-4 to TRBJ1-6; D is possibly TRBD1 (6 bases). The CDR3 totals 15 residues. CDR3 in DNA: TGTACCAGCAGACAGGCAGCGGAACTTAATTCACCCCTCCACTTT. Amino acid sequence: CTSRQAAELNSPLHF.

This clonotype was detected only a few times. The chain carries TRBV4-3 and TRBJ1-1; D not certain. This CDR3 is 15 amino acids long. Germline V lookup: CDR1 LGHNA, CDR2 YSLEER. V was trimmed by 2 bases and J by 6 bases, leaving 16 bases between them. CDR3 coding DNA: TGCGCCAGCAGCCAACACAGATCGATTATCCCTGAAGCTTTCTTT. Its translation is CASSQHRSIIPEAFF.

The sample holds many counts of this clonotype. DNA for the CDR3: TGTGCCAGCAGCGACGCAGCGGGGAGCACAGATACGCAGTATTTT. This translates into CASSDAAGSTDTQYF. The chain links TRBV9 to TRBJ2-3, with 7 bases aligning to TRBD2. The trim removed 3 bases at V and 0 bases at J, leaving 4 bases unmatched. This CDR3 has 15 amino acids. Per germline, CDR1 SGDLS and CDR2 YYNGEE.

The CDR3: CASSLRTSGRRYEQFF. In DNA form, the CDR3 reads TGCGCCAGCAGCCTCCGGACTAGCGGGAGGAGGTATGAGCAGTTCTTC. The gene calls are TRBV4-1 and TRBJ2-1; 14 bases are shared with TRBD2. The length of the CDR3 is 16 residues. The germline V gene encodes CDR1 MGHRA and CDR2 YSYEKL. Unmatched junction bases numbered 7, after V lost 4 bases and J lost 8 bases.

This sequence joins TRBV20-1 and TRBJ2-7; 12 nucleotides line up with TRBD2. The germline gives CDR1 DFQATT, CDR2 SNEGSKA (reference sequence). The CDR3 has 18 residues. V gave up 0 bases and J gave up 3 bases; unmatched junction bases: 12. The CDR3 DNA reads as TGCAGTGCTAGAGATAGGGAAGGACTAGCGGGGATCGGCTACGAGCAGTACTTC. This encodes CSARDREGLAGIGYEQYF.

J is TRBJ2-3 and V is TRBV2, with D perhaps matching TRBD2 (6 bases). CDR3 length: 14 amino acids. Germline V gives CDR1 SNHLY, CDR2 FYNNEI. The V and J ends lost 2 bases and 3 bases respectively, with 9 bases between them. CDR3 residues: CASSEWDSTDTQYF. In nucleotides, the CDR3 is TGTGCCAGCAGTGAATGGGACTCTACAGATACGCAGTATTTT. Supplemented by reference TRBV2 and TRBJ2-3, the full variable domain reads EPEVTQTPSHQVTQMGQEVILRCVPISNHLYFYWYRQILGQKVEFLVSFYNNEISEKSEIFDDQFSVERPDGSNFTLKIRSTKLEDSAMYFCASSEWDSTDTQYFGPGTRLTVL.

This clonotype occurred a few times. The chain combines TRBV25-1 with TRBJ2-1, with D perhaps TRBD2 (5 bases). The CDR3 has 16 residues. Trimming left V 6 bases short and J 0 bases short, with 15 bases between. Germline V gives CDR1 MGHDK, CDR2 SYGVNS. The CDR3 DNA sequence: TGTGCCAGCAGCGAGAAACGGGGAAGCTCCTACAATGAGCAGTTCTTC. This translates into CASSEKRGSSYNEQFF. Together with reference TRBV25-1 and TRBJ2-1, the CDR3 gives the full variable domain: EADIYQTPRYLVIGTGKKITLECSQTMGHDKMYWYQQDPGMELHLIHYSYGVNSTEKGDLSSESTVSRIRTEHFPLTLESARPSHTSQYLCASSEKRGSSYNEQFFGPGTRLTVL.

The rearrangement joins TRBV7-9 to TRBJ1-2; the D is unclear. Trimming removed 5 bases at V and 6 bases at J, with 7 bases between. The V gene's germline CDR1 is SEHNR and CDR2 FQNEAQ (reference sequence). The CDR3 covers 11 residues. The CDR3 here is CASSPSNGYTF. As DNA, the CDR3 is TGTGCCAGCAGCCCAAGTAATGGCTACACCTTC.

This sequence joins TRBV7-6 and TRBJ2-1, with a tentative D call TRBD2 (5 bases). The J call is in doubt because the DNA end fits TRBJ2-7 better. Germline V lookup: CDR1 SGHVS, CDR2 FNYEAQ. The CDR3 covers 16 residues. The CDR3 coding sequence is TGTGCCAGCAGCTTAGCGATGCGAGGGCCCAGAGGGGAGCAGTACTTC. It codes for CASSLAMRGPRGEQYF.

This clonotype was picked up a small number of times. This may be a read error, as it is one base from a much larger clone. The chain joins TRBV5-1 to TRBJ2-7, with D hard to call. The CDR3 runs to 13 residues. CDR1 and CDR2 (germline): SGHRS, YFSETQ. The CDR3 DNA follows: TGCGCCAGCAGCTTGGAGGTGTCCTACGAGCGGTACTTC. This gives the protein CASSLEVSYERYF.

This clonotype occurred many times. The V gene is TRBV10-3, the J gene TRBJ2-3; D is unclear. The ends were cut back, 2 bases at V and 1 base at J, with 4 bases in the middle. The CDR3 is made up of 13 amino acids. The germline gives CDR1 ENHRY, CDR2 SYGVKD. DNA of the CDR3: TGTGCCATCAGTGAGGGGGGCACAGATACGCAGTATTTT. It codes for CAISEGGTDTQYF.

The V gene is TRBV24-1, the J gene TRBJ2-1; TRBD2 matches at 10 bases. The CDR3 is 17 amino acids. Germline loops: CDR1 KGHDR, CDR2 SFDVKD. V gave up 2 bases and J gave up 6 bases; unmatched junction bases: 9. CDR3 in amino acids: CATSDSRGSGRANEQFF. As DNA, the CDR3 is TGTGCCACCAGTGATTCCCGGGGAAGCGGGAGGGCCAATGAGCAGTTCTTC.

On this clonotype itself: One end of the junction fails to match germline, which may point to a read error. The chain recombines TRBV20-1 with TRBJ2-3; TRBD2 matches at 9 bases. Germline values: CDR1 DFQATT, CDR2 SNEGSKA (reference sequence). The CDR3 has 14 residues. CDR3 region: CSARSGRGTDTRYF. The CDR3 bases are TGCAGTGCTCGTAGCGGGAGAGGGACAGATACGCGGTATTTT.

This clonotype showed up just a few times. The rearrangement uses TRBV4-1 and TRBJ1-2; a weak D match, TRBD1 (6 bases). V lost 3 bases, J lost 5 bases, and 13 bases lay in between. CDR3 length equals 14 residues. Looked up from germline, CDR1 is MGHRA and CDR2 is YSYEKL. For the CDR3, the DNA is TGCGCCAGCAGCCAGCCAGAGGACAGATATGGCTACACCTTC. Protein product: CASSQPEDRYGYTF.

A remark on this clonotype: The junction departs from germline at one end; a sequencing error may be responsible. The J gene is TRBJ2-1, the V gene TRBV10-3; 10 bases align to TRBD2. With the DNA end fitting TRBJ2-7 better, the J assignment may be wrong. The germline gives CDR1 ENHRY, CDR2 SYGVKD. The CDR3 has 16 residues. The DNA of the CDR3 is TGTGCCACCAGTGAGTCTCTAACTAGCGGGACCTACGAGCAGTACTTC. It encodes CATSESLTSGTYEQYF.

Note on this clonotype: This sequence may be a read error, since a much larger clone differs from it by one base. The CDR3: CASSRFGGETQYF. CDR3 coding DNA: TGTGCCAGCAGTCGCTTTGGGGGGGAGACCCAGTACTTC. This sequence joins TRBV12-3 or TRBV12-4 and TRBJ2-5, with TRBD2 as a possible D gene (6 bases). The CDR3 is made up of 13 amino acids. V dropped 5 bases and J dropped 5 bases, with 12 bases sitting between them.

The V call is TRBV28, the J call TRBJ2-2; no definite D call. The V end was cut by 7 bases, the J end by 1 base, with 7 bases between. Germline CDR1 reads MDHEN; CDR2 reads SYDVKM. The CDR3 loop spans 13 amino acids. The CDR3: CASMLGNTGELFF. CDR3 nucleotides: TGTGCCAGCATGTTAGGGAACACCGGGGAGCTGTTTTTT.

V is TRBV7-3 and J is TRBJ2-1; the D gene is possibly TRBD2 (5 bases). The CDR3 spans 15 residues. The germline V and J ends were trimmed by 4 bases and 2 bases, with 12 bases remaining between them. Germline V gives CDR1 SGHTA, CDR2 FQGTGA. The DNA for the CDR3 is TGTGCCAGCAGCTCGGAATCTAGCCCCTACAATGAGCAGTTCTTC. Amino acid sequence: CASSSESSPYNEQFF.

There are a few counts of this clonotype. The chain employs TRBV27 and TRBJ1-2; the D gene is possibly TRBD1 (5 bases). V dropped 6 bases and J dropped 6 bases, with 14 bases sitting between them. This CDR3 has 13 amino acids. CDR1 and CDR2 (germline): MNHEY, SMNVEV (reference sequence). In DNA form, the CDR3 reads TGTGCCAGCAGGTTCAGGGAGAACCATGGCTACACCTTC. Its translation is CASRFRENHGYTF.